In this sample, the clone carrying this T cell receptor (beta chain) turned up a few times. Its antigen is currently unknown. MiXCR, applied by TCRdb to the reads, yields one record per CDR3 protein. The sample has approximately 180,000 distinct CDR3 sequences; less than 9.5% are singletons. This sample was taken from a study of T cell repertoires in cytomegalovirus infection. Study-wide background: Through public TCR beta signatures, both CMV infection and matching HLA type were indicated.

V was pared by 5 bases and J by 6 bases, with 9 bases of the junction left unmatched. This CDR3 is built from 14 residues. Germline V lookup: CDR1 SGHNT, CDR2 YYREEE (reference sequence). Findings and caveats of the study: Ex vivo, HLA-C-restricted CMV-specific TCR beta clonotypes prevailed over the rest of the response. Pooled public TCR beta family frequency picked out CMV carriers with the relevant HLA.

This TCR was sampled from a human donor in good health (CMV status not recorded). Some clones in this sample may be carry-over from other donors' samples. The chain has TRBV5-4 and TRBJ2-3; TRBD1 matches at 7 bases. Sequencing was performed on PBMCs. This CDR3 reads CASRGTDFPDTQYF. The CDR3 DNA follows: TGTGCCAGCAGGGGGACAGATTTCCCGGATACGCAGTATTTT.